What follows are 29 T cell receptor beta chains derived from one specimen sequenced in a study of cytomegalovirus exposure and HLA in healthy donors. The PCR ran on 60 Vbeta and 13 Jbeta primers. The assay was immunoSEQ multiplex PCR, and TCRdb's table has in-frame clones only and misses some. Of about 120,000 clones listed, 80% to 85% are singletons. The sequenced sample was PBMCs. The receptor source for this set is a woman aged 55-69 years in good health and CMV-seropositive.

The chain combines TRBV2 with TRBJ2-3; 8 nucleotides agree with TRBD2. V gave up 5 bases and J gave up 0 bases; unmatched junction bases: 10. The length of the CDR3 is 17 residues. From germline, CDR1 is SNHLY and CDR2 FYNNEI. As DNA, the CDR3 is TGTGCCAGCAGTCTGACCGTTTCTAGCGGGAGCACAGATACGCAGTATTTT. Its translation: CASSLTVSSGSTDTQYF.

This rearrangement joins TRBV5-6 to TRBJ2-3; D might be TRBD1 (6 bases). The CDR3 runs 12 residues. V lost 4 bases, J lost 6 bases, and 9 bases lay in between. Germline V CDR1 and CDR2: SGHDT, YYEEEE. CDR3 DNA sequence: TGTGCCAGCAGCCAGGGGATTGATACGCAGTATTTT. Protein sequence: CASSQGIDTQYF.

This chain connects TRBV7-6 to TRBJ1-1; D gene ambiguous. Trimming removed 1 base at V and 11 bases at J, with 17 bases between. The CDR3 contains 14 residues. Germline lookup yields CDR1 SGHVS and CDR2 FNYEAQ. CDR3 DNA: TGTGCCAGCAGCTTAGATCCTTCCGCTGTGCGGGCTTTCTTT. Its protein product is CASSLDPSAVRAFF.

CDR3 in DNA: TGTGCCAGCAGTTACTCCGGGGCTGGAAACACCATATATTTT. Its translation: CASSYSGAGNTIYF. This rearrangement joins TRBV6-6 to TRBJ1-3; no definite D call. V lost 0 bases, J lost 2 bases, and 5 bases lay in between. CDR1 and CDR2 from the germline V gene are MNHNY and SVGAGI (reference sequence). This CDR3 has 14 amino acids.

The chain employs TRBV9 and TRBJ2-5; 10 bases are shared with TRBD2. The CDR3 has 14 residues. The germline V gene has CDR1 SGDLS and CDR2 YYNGEE. V dropped 4 bases and J dropped 5; count of bases not matched to a gene: 5. CDR3 in DNA: TGTGCCAGCAGCCCTAGCGGGAGAGAGGAGACCCAGTACTTC. It codes for CASSPSGREETQYF.

The chain links TRBV6-5 to TRBJ2-7; 10 bases align to TRBD2. Losses at the gene ends were 7 bases for V and 4 bases for J; bases not matched to a gene: 10. Germline CDR1 reads MNHEY; CDR2 reads SVGAGI. This CDR3 comprises 15 residues. As DNA, the CDR3 is TGTGCCAGCAAAAGGACTAGCGGCTTCAATTACGAGCAGTACTTC. Its translation: CASKRTSGFNYEQYF.

Details on this clone: The same CDR3 can be traced to other DNA sequences in this sample. The chain uses TRBV2 and TRBJ2-3; 14 bases align to TRBD2. Germline-derived CDR1 and CDR2 are SNHLY and FYNNEI. The V segment lost 7 bases and the J segment 7 bases; nucleotides outside the gene matches: 10. The CDR3 totals 16 residues. The CDR3 is CASTLTSGRATNTQYF. The CDR3 DNA follows: TGTGCCAGCACCTTGACTAGCGGGAGGGCCACGAATACGCAGTATTTT.

The chain carries TRBV27 and TRBJ2-7, with D possibly matching TRBD1 (5 bases). CDR3 length: 14 residues. Germline V gene sequence: CDR1 MNHEY, CDR2 SMNVEV (reference sequence). V was cut by 2 bases and J by 6 bases, with 14 bases left in between. CDR3 loop: CASSLGIRAPEQYF. CDR3 in DNA: TGTGCCAGCAGTTTAGGGATCAGGGCCCCCGAGCAGTACTTC.

The chain carries TRBV5-4 and TRBJ1-4; a weak D match, TRBD1 (5 bases). Germline-derived CDR1 and CDR2 are SGHNT and YYREEE (reference sequence). CDR3 length: 16 amino acids. V gave up 0 bases and J gave up 2 bases, with 11 bases separating them. CDR3 in amino acids: CASSLGQGMTNEKLFF. The CDR3 nucleotides are TGTGCCAGCAGCTTGGGGCAGGGCATGACTAATGAAAAACTGTTTTTT.

V usage is TRBV6-4 and J usage is TRBJ2-1; the match to TRBD2 covers 11 bases. The CDR3 loop spans 16 amino acids. CDR1 MRHNA and CDR2 SNTAGT come from the germline V gene. The trim removed 5 bases at V and 8 bases at J, leaving 11 bases unmatched. The CDR3 spells CASSIETSGSIYEQFF. For the CDR3, the DNA is TGTGCCAGCAGTATCGAAACTAGCGGGAGTATCTATGAGCAGTTCTTC.

The rearrangement uses TRBV13 and TRBJ2-3; 16 bases fit TRBD2. The V gene's germline CDR1 is PRHDT and CDR2 FYEKMQ (reference sequence). This CDR3 has 18 residues. The junction had 9 bases not matched to a gene; V was cut back by 6 bases and J by 3 bases. In nucleotides, the CDR3 is TGTGCCAGCAGTTGGGGACTAGCGGGAGGGCCTCGTACAGATACGCAGTATTTT. Translation gives CASSWGLAGGPRTDTQYF.

The V gene is TRBV18, the J gene TRBJ2-5; 9 bases are shared with TRBD1. After removal of 6 bases from V and 2 bases from J, the junction contained 13 bases not matched to a gene. CDR1 and CDR2 (germline): KGHSH, LQKENI. The CDR3 is 17 residues long. The CDR3 is CASSLTGGARKQETQYF. The CDR3 DNA reads as TGTGCCAGCTCTCTAACAGGGGGCGCGAGGAAACAAGAGACCCAGTACTTC. Full variable domain (missing parts from reference TRBV18 and TRBJ2-5): NAGVMQNPRHLVRRRGQEARLRCSPMKGHSHVYWYRQLPEEGLKFMVYLQKENIIDESGMPKERFSAEFPKEGPSILRIQQVVRGDSAAYFCASSLTGGARKQETQYFGPGTRLLVL.

This clone was detected only once. The J gene is TRBJ1-5, the V gene TRBV13; D may be TRBD1 (6 bases). Germline values: CDR1 PRHDT, CDR2 FYEKMQ (reference sequence). The CDR3 loop spans 16 amino acids. V was clipped by 0 bases and J by 0 bases, with 9 bases between them. Written as DNA, the CDR3 is TGTGCCAGCAGCTTAGGCCAGGGGAATAGCAATCAGCCCCAGCATTTT. Encoded protein: CASSLGQGNSNQPQHF.

V is TRBV29-1 and J is TRBJ1-1; D might be TRBD1 (6 bases). This CDR3 spans 16 amino acids. Trimming cost V 2 bases and J 3 bases, with 19 bases left between them. The V gene's germline CDR1 is SQVTM and CDR2 ANQGSEA. The CDR3 loop reads CSVEQGFTEWDTEAFF. Written as DNA, the CDR3 is TGCAGCGTTGAACAGGGGTTTACGGAGTGGGACACTGAAGCTTTCTTT.

As for this clone: One end of the junction fails to match germline, which may point to a read error. The gene calls are TRBV4-1 and TRBJ1-2, with 10 bases fitting TRBD1. CDR3 length: 17 amino acids. CDR1 MGHRA and CDR2 YSYEKL come from the germline V gene. The CDR3 here is CASSQTPGTGANYGYTF. As DNA, the CDR3 is TGCGCCAGCAGCCAAACCCCCGGGACAGGGGCTAATTATGGCTACACCTTC.

V is TRBV6-1 and J is TRBJ1-2; no clear D gene. V gave up 5 bases and J gave up 6 bases, with 4 bases separating them. Germline V CDR1 and CDR2: MNHNS, SASEGT. The CDR3 consists of 10 residues. CDR3 coding DNA: TGTGCCAGCAGTCGAGATGGCTACACCTTC. Translated: CASSRDGYTF.

This chain uses TRBV27 with TRBJ1-1, with 11 bases identical to TRBD1. Per the germline V gene, CDR1 is MNHEY and CDR2 is SMNVEV (reference sequence). After removal of 6 bases from V and 7 bases from J, the junction contained 4 bases not matched to a gene. CDR3 length equals 13 residues. The CDR3, as DNA: TGTGCCAGCAGGGGACAGGGGGAGGGTGAAGCTTTCTTT. Translated, it gives CASRGQGEGEAFF.

V and J are TRBV19 and TRBJ2-1; 7 bases align to TRBD2. The CDR3 extends over 15 amino acids. Trimming removed 7 bases from V and 3 bases from J; junction bases left unmatched: 9. Germline assignment: CDR1 LNHDA and CDR2 SQIVND (reference sequence). The CDR3 region is CASTPPGTNYNEQFF. The CDR3 coding sequence is TGTGCCAGTACCCCTCCCGGGACTAACTACAATGAGCAGTTCTTC.

The V gene is TRBV5-1, the J gene TRBJ2-3, with TRBD1 matching over 7 bases. V shed 4 bases, J shed 3 bases, and the junction held 5 bases outside the gene matches. This CDR3 comprises 14 residues. Germline V CDR1 and CDR2: SGHRS, YFSETQ. CDR3 protein: CASSAGQETDTQYF. The CDR3 bases are TGCGCCAGCAGCGCAGGACAGGAAACAGATACGCAGTATTTT. Together with reference TRBV5-1 and TRBJ2-3, the CDR3 gives the full variable domain: KAGVTQTPRYLIKTRGQQVTLSCSPISGHRSVSWYQQTPGQGLQFLFEYFSETQRNKGNFPGRFSGRQFSNSRSEMNVSTLELGDSALYLCASSAGQETDTQYFGPGTRLTVL.

The genes are TRBV7-7 and TRBJ2-1, with 13 bases fitting TRBD2. V shed 5 bases and J 9 bases; nucleotides not matched to a gene: 4. CDR3 length: 14 amino acids. Per the germline V gene, CDR1 is SSHAT and CDR2 is FNYEAQ (reference sequence). For the CDR3, the DNA is TGTGCCAGCAGCCCCACTAGCGGGAGGGGTGAGCAGTTCTTC. Protein: CASSPTSGRGEQFF.

V and J are TRBV4-2 and TRBJ2-4, with D possibly TRBD2 on 5 matching bases. The germline V and J ends were trimmed by 4 bases and 0 bases, with 25 bases remaining between them. This CDR3 comprises 20 residues. CDR1 and CDR2 (germline): LGHNA, YNFKEQ. This CDR3 reads CASSPSRGSEWDIAKNIQYF. CDR3 nucleotide sequence: TGTGCCAGCAGCCCCTCTCGTGGGAGCGAGTGGGATATAGCCAAAAACATTCAGTACTTC.

The chain links TRBV10-3 to TRBJ1-2; 9 nucleotides line up with TRBD1. This CDR3 spans 15 amino acids. CDR1 and CDR2 from the germline V gene are ENHRY and SYGVKD. V lost 6 bases, J lost 8 bases, and 13 bases stayed unmatched. CDR3 DNA sequence: TGTGCCATCAGGCCTCTCACAGGGGGCGCGTGGGGCTACACCTTC. It translates to CAIRPLTGGAWGYTF.

J is TRBJ2-5 and V is TRBV11-3, with TRBD2 matching 14 bases. J gave up 4 bases and V 4 bases, and 5 bases lay outside the gene matches. Germline V gene lookup returns CDR1 SGHNT and CDR2 YENEEA. CDR3 length equals 16 residues. The CDR3 DNA sequence: TGTGCCAGCAGCTCCGGGACTAGCGGGAGTAGAGAGACCCAGTACTTC. This codes for CASSSGTSGSRETQYF.

The chain combines TRBV18 with TRBJ2-3; TRBD1 matches at 7 bases. This CDR3 has 16 residues. The ends lost 3 bases at V and 2 bases at J; junction bases unmatched: 8. The germline CDR1 and CDR2 sequences are KGHSH and LQKENI. CDR3 loop: CASSPPGQVNTDTQYF. The CDR3 coding sequence is TGTGCCAGCTCACCGCCAGGACAGGTCAACACAGATACGCAGTATTTT.

The chain recombines TRBV2 with TRBJ2-2; TRBD2 is a possible D gene (6 bases). Trimming took 4 bases from V and 5 from J, leaving 11 bases between them. Per the germline V gene, CDR1 is SNHLY and CDR2 is FYNNEI. The CDR3 covers 14 residues. CDR3: CASSVFGGTGELFF. CDR3 coding DNA: TGTGCCAGCAGTGTGTTCGGGGGAACCGGGGAGCTGTTTTTT.

The chain has TRBV7-9 and TRBJ2-1; the match to TRBD2 covers 14 bases. The CDR3 loop spans 16 amino acids. With V trimmed by 7 bases and J by 3 bases, 5 bases remained unmatched. The germline gives CDR1 SEHNR, CDR2 FQNEAQ (reference sequence). The CDR3 DNA is TGTGCCAGCACCGGGACTAGCGGGAGAGACTACAATGAGCAGTTCTTC. Encoded protein: CASTGTSGRDYNEQFF.

The V and J genes are TRBV7-9 and TRBJ2-7; 10 bases map to TRBD2. CDR3 length: 15 amino acids. Germline V lookup: CDR1 SEHNR, CDR2 FQNEAQ (reference sequence). V shed 5 bases and J 2 bases; nucleotides not matched to a gene: 6. DNA of the CDR3: TGTGCCAGCAGCCCAGGAGCGGGAGGGACCTACGAGCAGTACTTC. It yields the protein CASSPGAGGTYEQYF. Looking up the rest from reference TRBV7-9 and TRBJ2-7 gives the full variable domain: DTGVSQNPRHKITKRGQNVTFRCDPISEHNRLYWYRQTLGQGPEFLTYFQNEAQLEKSRLLSDRFSAERPKGSFSTLEIQRTEQGDSAMYLCASSPGAGGTYEQYFGPGTRLTVT.

The rearrangement uses TRBV28 and TRBJ1-1; the match to TRBD1 covers 9 bases. The V segment lost 9 bases and the J segment 5 bases; nucleotides outside the gene matches: 10. CDR1 is MDHEN and CDR2 is SYDVKM in the germline V gene. The CDR3 is 14 residues long. The CDR3 reads CASGMGQGGTEAFF. The CDR3 DNA reads TGTGCCAGTGGTATGGGACAGGGCGGAACTGAAGCTTTCTTT.

Only a few counts were recorded for this clone. This chain uses TRBV19 with TRBJ2-2; TRBD1 is a possible D gene (6 bases). This CDR3 has 14 amino acids. Trimming cost V 7 bases and J 7 bases, with 16 bases left between them. Germline assignment: CDR1 LNHDA and CDR2 SQIVND (reference sequence). The CDR3 protein is CASTGSSGVGELFF. The CDR3, as DNA: TGTGCCAGTACCGGGTCCTCAGGGGTCGGGGAGCTGTTTTTT.